These 10 T cell receptor beta chains originate from one sample sequenced in a study of T cell changes during pregnancy in multiple sclerosis (dated by TCRdb to about 2019). The library was made by the immunoSEQ multiplex PCR assay. TCRdb obtained this table from immuneACCESS and retained in-frame rearrangements with V and J assigned. These tables miss some clones; where compared with another copy, unresolved V genes account for less than half of the shortfall, and the remainder is unexplained. The sample data list around 34,000 clones, and over 90% of these were observed just once. The ten biggest clones cover 0.3% to 0.45% of the sample. The sequencing used CD4+ T cells from peripheral blood mononuclear cells, collected in the second trimester of pregnancy. These receptors all come from a female donor with multiple sclerosis, enrolled in a pregnancy study.

The gene calls are TRBV6-6 and TRBJ1-1; no clear D gene. This CDR3 is built from 14 residues. Trimming shortened V by 0 bases and J by 2 bases, and 7 bases separated the two germline ends. Germline V gene lookup returns CDR1 MNHNY and CDR2 SVGAGI (reference sequence). The CDR3 coding sequence is TGTGCCAGCAGTTACTCGGTCGGTAACACTGAAGCTTTCTTT. Translating gives CASSYSVGNTEAFF.

The chain recombines TRBV28 with TRBJ1-2; D gene unclear. The CDR3 consists of 13 residues. Trimming took off 6 bases at V and 8 bases at J, with 16 bases between the two ends. Germline CDR1 reads MDHEN; CDR2 reads SYDVKM. CDR3 nucleotide sequence: TGTGCCAGCAGCCTCGACCCCTTGGAGGGCTACACCTTC. Its protein is CASSLDPLEGYTF.

The V call is TRBV5-1, the J call TRBJ2-4; 8 positions agree with TRBD2. The V gene end was trimmed by 0 bases and the J gene end by 3 bases; junction bases not matched to a gene: 8. The CDR3 runs to 17 residues. CDR1 is SGHRS and CDR2 is YFSETQ in the germline V gene. DNA of the CDR3: TGCGCCAGCAGCTTGGAAGCGGGGGCCGGGGGCAAAAACATTCAGTACTTC. Translating gives CASSLEAGAGGKNIQYF.

This clone is a singleton in its sample. The gene calls are TRBV7-6 and TRBJ1-3; maybe TRBD1 (6 bases). This CDR3 contains 17 residues. The ends were cut back, 0 bases at V and 0 bases at J, with 12 bases in the middle. Per germline, CDR1 SGHVS and CDR2 FNYEAQ. CDR3 sequence: CASSLAGQGYSGNTIYF. The DNA for the CDR3 is TGTGCCAGCAGCTTAGCGGGTCAGGGGTACTCTGGAAACACCATATATTTT.

The CDR3 nucleotides are TGCGCCAGCAGCCAAAAGAGCGGGGGAGTCGGTGCCGGGGAGCTGTTTTTT. This gives the protein CASSQKSGGVGAGELFF. The chain joins TRBV4-3 to TRBJ2-2, with TRBD2 matching 8 bases. Germline lookup yields CDR1 LGHNA and CDR2 YSLEER. J gave up 6 bases and V 2 bases, and 11 bases lay outside the gene matches. The length of the CDR3 is 17 residues.

The chain is built from TRBV5-4 and TRBJ2-1; no reliable D call. This CDR3 is built from 14 residues. Between the trimmed V and J ends, which lost 0 bases and 7 bases, there was a span of 11 bases. Germline V lookup: CDR1 SGHNT, CDR2 YYREEE (reference sequence). The CDR3 DNA follows: TGTGCCAGCAGCTTGGCGGGTCGGCGAAATGAGCAGTTCTTC. Its translation: CASSLAGRRNEQFF.

This chain links TRBV4-2 with TRBJ2-1, with 12 positions matching TRBD2. J lost 10 bases, V lost 0 bases, and 4 bases had no gene match. The germline V gene encodes CDR1 LGHNA and CDR2 YNFKEQ. This CDR3 has 15 amino acids. The CDR3 sequence: CASSQELAGGWEQFF. In nucleotides, the CDR3 is TGTGCCAGCAGCCAAGAACTAGCGGGGGGCTGGGAGCAGTTCTTC.

This chain connects TRBV18 to TRBJ1-5; a possible D gene is TRBD1 (6 bases). V was shortened by 3 bases and J by 5 bases, with 11 bases between the two germline ends. Germline V gene sequence: CDR1 KGHSH, CDR2 LQKENI. The CDR3 length is 14 residues. CDR3 residues: CASSPGSGDQPQHF. In DNA, the CDR3 is TGTGCCAGCTCACCGGGGTCAGGGGATCAGCCCCAGCATTTT. Using reference TRBV18 and TRBJ1-5 for the parts outside the CDR3, the full variable domain is NAGVMQNPRHLVRRRGQEARLRCSPMKGHSHVYWYRQLPEEGLKFMVYLQKENIIDESGMPKERFSAEFPKEGPSILRIQQVVRGDSAAYFCASSPGSGDQPQHFGDGTRLSIL.

This chain uses TRBV2 with TRBJ1-2, with D possibly being TRBD1 (6 bases). This CDR3 has 14 residues. Germline loops: CDR1 SNHLY, CDR2 FYNNEI. V was cut by 3 bases and J by 2 bases, with 10 bases left in between. Here the CDR3 DNA reads TGTGCCAGCAGTGACAGGCAGGGGAACTATGGCTACACCTTC. This encodes CASSDRQGNYGYTF.

The CDR3 DNA reads TGCGCCAGCAGCCAACCGCGGGGGGGCGCGGGGGAGCTGTTTTTT. It yields the protein CASSQPRGGAGELFF. This chain joins TRBV4-1 and TRBJ2-2, with 9 positions matching TRBD2. This CDR3 comprises 15 residues. Germline V gene lookup returns CDR1 MGHRA and CDR2 YSYEKL. Trimming cost V 2 bases and J 8 bases; bases outside gene matches: 6.